One and the same sample provided the 11 T cell receptor beta chains below, sequenced in a study of cytomegalovirus exposure and HLA in healthy donors (dated by TCRdb to between 2016 and 2019). Receptor amplification or capture employed the immunoSEQ multiplex PCR assay. For the multiplex PCR, a mixture combining 60 forward primers for TCR Vbeta segments and 13 reverse primers for TCR Jbeta segments was used. Held by TCRdb, this immuneACCESS table contains in-frame sequences only and omits some clones. Under half of the omission traces to an unresolved V gene where checked; the cause of the rest is unknown. For this sample the table gives about 160,000 clones, of which 75% were detected only once. The ten biggest clones cover 3% of the sample. Sample: PBMCs. The origin of the receptors is a woman between 50 and 59 years old in good health and CMV-seropositive.

The CDR3 DNA reads as TGTGCCATCAGTGAGGGACGGGAGCTCGAGCAGTACTTC. Encoded protein: CAISEGRELEQYF. This sequence joins TRBV10-3 and TRBJ2-7; tentatively, D is TRBD2 (6 bases). V lost 2 bases and J 6 bases, leaving 11 bases between the germline ends. CDR1 and CDR2 from the germline V gene are ENHRY and SYGVKD. The CDR3 totals 13 residues.

The V call is TRBV5-1, the J call TRBJ1-6; 10 bases agree with TRBD1. CDR1 is SGHRS and CDR2 is YFSETQ in the germline V gene. After removal of 2 bases from V and 13 bases from J, the junction contained 12 bases not matched to a gene. The CDR3 totals 16 residues. The CDR3 loop is CASSLQTGTGASPLHF. CDR3 sequence (DNA): TGCGCCAGCAGCTTACAAACGGGGACAGGGGCCTCTCCCCTCCACTTT.

The chain employs TRBV2 and TRBJ2-3; D is possibly TRBD2 (5 bases). This CDR3 has 12 amino acids. Germline V gene data show CDR1 as SNHLY and CDR2 as FYNNEI. V was cut by 1 base and J by 6 bases, with 5 bases left in between. The CDR3 DNA is TGTGCCAGCAGTGAAGGGAGGGATACGCAGTATTTT. Translating it yields CASSEGRDTQYF.

The chain employs TRBV18 and TRBJ1-3; the D gene is possibly TRBD1 (6 bases). V shed 3 bases and J shed 0 bases, with 9 bases lying between them. The length of the CDR3 is 15 residues. Germline loops: CDR1 KGHSH, CDR2 LQKENI. The CDR3 region is CASSPSDSSGNTIYF. CDR3 coding DNA: TGTGCCAGCTCACCTTCGGACAGCTCTGGAAACACCATATATTTT.

This clone was detected a few times. The chain combines TRBV27 with TRBJ2-3, with a weak D call TRBD2 (5 bases). Trimming cost V 2 bases and J 5 bases, with 11 bases left between them. The CDR3 sequence is 14 residues long. From germline, CDR1 is MNHEY and CDR2 SMNVEV (reference sequence). DNA for the CDR3: TGTGCCAGCAGTTTAGTGGTGAGCGGAGATACGCAGTATTTT. This sequence encodes CASSLVVSGDTQYF.

The chain recombines TRBV4-1 with TRBJ1-2; a weak D match, TRBD1 (5 bases). Trimming removed 4 bases at V and 0 bases at J, with 12 bases between. The CDR3 runs to 15 residues. In germline, CDR1 is MGHRA, CDR2 YSYEKL. The CDR3 sequence is CASSLAPGSNYGYTF. The CDR3 DNA is TGCGCCAGCAGCCTGGCCCCAGGGTCTAACTATGGCTACACCTTC.

J is TRBJ2-1 and V is TRBV6-1; TRBD2 matches at 10 bases. The CDR3 loop spans 14 amino acids. Unmatched junction bases numbered 8, after V lost 10 bases and J lost 5 bases. Germline loops: CDR1 MNHNS, CDR2 SASEGT. The chain's CDR3 is CATISGGANNEQFF. CDR3 coding DNA: TGTGCCACTATAAGCGGGGGGGCAAACAATGAGCAGTTCTTC.

In this sample, this clone turned up once. The CDR3 reads CASSLPMTAEQFF. CDR3 bases: TGCGCCAGCAGCTTACCGATGACAGCTGAGCAGTTCTTC. The gene calls are TRBV5-1 and TRBJ2-1; TRBD1 is a possible D gene (5 bases). The CDR3 runs 13 residues. CDR1 SGHRS and CDR2 YFSETQ come from the germline V gene. Trimming removed 2 bases at V and 9 bases at J, with 12 bases between.

The chain has TRBV6-5 and TRBJ1-4, with TRBD1 matching over 9 bases. Germline CDR1 reads MNHEY; CDR2 reads SVGAGI. This CDR3 contains 15 residues. The J segment lost 4 bases and the V segment lost 6 bases, leaving 6 bases of the junction unmatched. The CDR3: CASSTGGQGNEKLFF. In DNA, the CDR3 is TGTGCCAGCAGCACCGGGGGACAGGGTAATGAAAAACTGTTTTTT.

The chain joins TRBV5-6 to TRBJ1-1; D remains unclear. V was clipped by 4 bases and J by 1 base, with 11 bases between them. CDR3 length: 14 amino acids. Germline loops: CDR1 SGHDT, CDR2 YYEEEE. The CDR3 DNA reads as TGTGCCAGCAGCCCTCGACCAGGGAACACTGAAGCTTTCTTT. Protein: CASSPRPGNTEAFF.

This clone occurred a few times. V usage is TRBV7-2 and J usage is TRBJ1-2, with D possibly being TRBD1 (5 bases). CDR1 SGHTA and CDR2 FQGNSA come from the germline V gene. V was clipped by 0 bases and J by 7 bases, with 9 bases between them. The CDR3 loop spans 13 amino acids. CDR3 amino acids: CASSLALRAGYTF. The CDR3 DNA reads TGTGCCAGCAGCTTAGCGCTCAGGGCTGGCTACACCTTC.